Listed below are T cell receptor beta chains from one sample, sequenced in a study of PD-L1 blockade in urothelial cancer. Method: immunoSEQ multiplex PCR; TCRdb's copy keeps in-frame clones and lacks some. The sample records under 55,000 clones, 84% being singletons. Specimen: PBMCs, collected around atezolizumab (anti-PD-L1) treatment. Receptors originate from a man aged 40-49 years with urothelial cancer. Each CDR3 is given with its conserved first and last residue. A D gene is named only where the DNA matches it firmly. Size values are once, few and many counts, or a class for expanded clones, and some rows have none.

cdr3_aa: CASSYGGSGWKELFF
cdr3_nt: TGTGCCAGCAGTTACGGCGGGAGTGGGTGGAAGGAGCTGTTTTTT
d_call: TRBD2
clone_size: .
v_call: TRBV6-6
j_call: TRBJ2-2

cdr3_aa: CASEPGRYSMNTEAFF
cdr3_nt: TGTGCCAGCGAACCAGGCCGTTATTCCATGAACACTGAAGCTTTCTTT
d_call: .
clone_size: .
v_call: TRBV25-1
j_call: TRBJ1-1

cdr3_aa: CASSPLNRDRGSPYEQYF
cdr3_nt: TGTGCCAGCAGCCCACTGAACCGGGACAGGGGATCCCCCTACGAGCAGTACTTC
d_call: TRBD1
clone_size: .
v_call: TRBV5-6
j_call: TRBJ2-7

cdr3_aa: CASSPSSGGLVEQYF
cdr3_nt: TGTGCCAGCAGCCCGTCTAGCGGGGGACTGGTCGAGCAGTACTTC
d_call: TRBD2
clone_size: .
v_call: TRBV11-2
j_call: TRBJ2-7

cdr3_aa: CASSAGGTVPPDTQYF
cdr3_nt: TGTGCCAGCAGCGCAGGAGGGACAGTCCCACCCGATACGCAGTATTTT
d_call: .
clone_size: .
v_call: TRBV7-2
j_call: TRBJ2-3

cdr3_aa: CASSQLWRGDEQYF
cdr3_nt: TGTGCCAGCAGCCAGCTTTGGCGGGGGGACGAGCAGTACTTC
d_call: TRBD2
clone_size: .
v_call: TRBV4-2
j_call: TRBJ2-7

cdr3_aa: CASSPHRQGARVTEAFF
cdr3_nt: TGTGCCAGCAGCCCCCATCGGCAGGGGGCGCGAGTAACTGAAGCTTTCTTT
d_call: TRBD1
clone_size: .
v_call: TRBV28
j_call: TRBJ1-1

cdr3_aa: CASSHPSSEQYF
cdr3_nt: TGCGCCAGCAGCCACCCTTCGAGCGAGCAGTACTTC
d_call: .
clone_size: .
v_call: TRBV4-1
j_call: TRBJ2-7

cdr3_aa: CAWRGQNTEAFF
cdr3_nt: TGTGCCTGGAGGGGGCAGAACACTGAAGCTTTCTTT
d_call: .
clone_size: .
v_call: TRBV30
j_call: TRBJ1-1

cdr3_aa: CSVDGGYYGYTF
cdr3_nt: TGCAGCGTTGACGGGGGGTACTATGGCTACACCTTC
d_call: .
clone_size: .
v_call: TRBV29-1
j_call: TRBJ1-2

cdr3_aa: CASSQDLKGAQKEKLFF
cdr3_nt: TGCGCCAGCAGCCAAGATCTCAAGGGGGCGCAGAAGGAAAAACTGTTTTTT
d_call: TRBD1
clone_size: .
v_call: TRBV4-1
j_call: TRBJ1-4

cdr3_aa: CASSPGQSRYGYTF
cdr3_nt: TGTGCCAGTAGTCCGGGACAATCTCGCTATGGCTACACCTTC
d_call: .
clone_size: .
v_call: TRBV19
j_call: TRBJ1-2

cdr3_aa: CASSEGYRNTEAFF
cdr3_nt: TGTGCCAGCAGCGAGGGATATCGGAACACTGAAGCTTTCTTT
d_call: .
clone_size: .
v_call: TRBV7-9
j_call: TRBJ1-1

cdr3_aa: CASRAPASKKRETQYF
cdr3_nt: TGTGCCAGCAGGGCCCCGGCTAGTAAAAAACGGGAGACCCAGTACTTC
d_call: .
clone_size: .
v_call: TRBV11-2
j_call: TRBJ2-5

cdr3_aa: CASSLQGRNTEAFF
cdr3_nt: TGTGCCAGCAGCTTACAGGGCCGGAACACTGAAGCTTTCTTT
d_call: .
clone_size: .
v_call: TRBV2
j_call: TRBJ1-1

cdr3_aa: CASSVVRDRGTEAFF
cdr3_nt: TGTGCCAGCAGCGTAGTCCGAGACAGGGGCACTGAAGCTTTCTTT
d_call: TRBD1
clone_size: .
v_call: TRBV9
j_call: TRBJ1-1

cdr3_aa: CASSVAKSGTGVSYEQYF
cdr3_nt: TGTGCCAGCAGCGTAGCGAAATCCGGGACAGGGGTCTCCTACGAGCAGTACTTC
d_call: TRBD1
clone_size: .
v_call: TRBV9
j_call: TRBJ2-7

cdr3_aa: CASSPLVQGMDGANVLTF
cdr3_nt: TGTGCCAGCTCACCACTCGTCCAGGGTATGGACGGGGCCAACGTCCTGACTTTC
d_call: .
clone_size: once
v_call: TRBV18
j_call: TRBJ2-6

cdr3_aa: CASSLSPGLNYEQYF
cdr3_nt: TGTGCCAGCAGTTTAAGCCCGGGACTAAACTACGAGCAGTACTTC
d_call: TRBD2
clone_size: .
v_call: TRBV27
j_call: TRBJ2-7

cdr3_aa: CASSPTRQGDTGELFF
cdr3_nt: TGTGCCAGCTCACCTACCCGACAGGGAGACACCGGGGAGCTGTTTTTT
d_call: TRBD1
clone_size: .
v_call: TRBV18
j_call: TRBJ2-2

cdr3_aa: CASSFTGLANPYNEQFF
cdr3_nt: TGTGCCAGCAGCTTCACGGGACTAGCGAATCCCTACAATGAGCAGTTCTTC
d_call: TRBD2
clone_size: .
v_call: TRBV7-2
j_call: TRBJ2-1

cdr3_aa: CASITPGGQNEKLFF
cdr3_nt: TGTGCCAGTATTACGCCGGGGGGTCAGAATGAAAAACTGTTTTTT
d_call: .
clone_size: .
v_call: TRBV19
j_call: TRBJ1-4

cdr3_aa: CASSVRGAGVNEQFF
cdr3_nt: TGTGCCAGCAGCGTCAGGGGAGCGGGAGTCAATGAGCAGTTCTTC
d_call: TRBD2
clone_size: .
v_call: TRBV28
j_call: TRBJ2-1

cdr3_aa: CASSLAPDSVYEQYF
cdr3_nt: TGCGCCAGCAGCTTGGCCCCGGACAGCGTTTACGAGCAGTACTTC
d_call: .
clone_size: .
v_call: TRBV5-1
j_call: TRBJ2-7

cdr3_aa: CAWSVARIEAFF
cdr3_nt: TGTGCCTGGAGTGTGGCTCGAATTGAAGCTTTCTTT
d_call: .
clone_size: few
v_call: TRBV30
j_call: TRBJ1-1

cdr3_aa: CASSKLAGDSYEQYF
cdr3_nt: TGTGCCAGCAGCAAGCTAGCGGGAGATTCCTACGAGCAGTACTTC
d_call: TRBD2
clone_size: few
v_call: TRBV28
j_call: TRBJ2-7

cdr3_aa: CASHLRGVANEQFF
cdr3_nt: TGTGCCAGCCACTTGCGGGGTGTGGCAAATGAGCAGTTCTTC
d_call: .
clone_size: .
v_call: TRBV2
j_call: TRBJ2-1

cdr3_aa: CASSPLERELYNEQFF
cdr3_nt: TGTGCCAGCAGTCCCCTAGAGCGGGAGCTCTACAATGAGCAGTTCTTC
d_call: TRBD2
clone_size: .
v_call: TRBV28
j_call: TRBJ2-1

cdr3_aa: CASSPALNTEAFF
cdr3_nt: TGTGCCAGCTCACCTGCCCTAAACACTGAAGCTTTCTTT
d_call: .
clone_size: .
v_call: TRBV18
j_call: TRBJ1-1

cdr3_aa: CASSHAQRTVRGYGYTF
cdr3_nt: TGCGCCAGCAGCCACGCACAACGGACGGTACGGGGCTATGGCTACACCTTC
d_call: .
clone_size: once
v_call: TRBV4-1
j_call: TRBJ1-2